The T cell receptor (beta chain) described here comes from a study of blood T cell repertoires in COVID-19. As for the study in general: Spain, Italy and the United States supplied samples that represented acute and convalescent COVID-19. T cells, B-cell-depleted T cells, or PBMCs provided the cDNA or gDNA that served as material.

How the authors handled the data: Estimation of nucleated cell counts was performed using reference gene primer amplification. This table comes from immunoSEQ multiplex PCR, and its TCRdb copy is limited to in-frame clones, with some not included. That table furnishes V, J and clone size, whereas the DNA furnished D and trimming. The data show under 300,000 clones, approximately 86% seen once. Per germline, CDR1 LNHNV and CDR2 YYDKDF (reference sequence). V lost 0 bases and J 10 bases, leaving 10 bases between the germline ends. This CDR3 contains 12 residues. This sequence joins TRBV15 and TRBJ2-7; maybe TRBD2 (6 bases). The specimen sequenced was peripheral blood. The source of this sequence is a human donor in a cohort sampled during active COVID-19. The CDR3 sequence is CATSRDLGGQYF. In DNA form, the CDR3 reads TGTGCCACCAGCAGAGATCTGGGGGGACAGTACTTC.